A single T cell receptor beta chain is shown here with its context. Germline V gene sequence: CDR1 SQVTM, CDR2 ANQGSEA. V shed 3 bases and J shed 5 bases, with 8 bases lying between them. CDR3 size: 12 residues. Profiled with immunoSEQ multiplex PCR; TCRdb holds only in-frame clones, not every one. The sample carries some 450,000 clones, around 90% recorded once. This entry belongs to a study of Ad26.COV2.S vaccination and SARS-CoV-2 variants. Regarding treatment: some 20 received Ad26.COV2.S at low or high dose, single or two shots; about 5 received placebo; per-sample allocation not given. Following the first vaccine or placebo injection, samples were taken on day 63.

This receptor was obtained from a person between 18 and 60 years old who received the Ad26.COV2.S COVID-19 vaccine or a placebo. The chain uses TRBV29-1 and TRBJ2-1; D unresolved. The source material was peripheral blood, sampled in a trial of Ad26.COV2.S vaccine versus placebo. The CDR3 nucleotides read TGCAGCGTTGAGGACCCAAACAATGAGCAGTTCTTC. Its translation: CSVEDPNNEQFF.